This TCR beta chain was sequenced for a study of blood T cell repertoires in COVID-19 (TCRdb year 2020). Background for the entire study: Collaborator samples came from the United States, Italy and Spain and covered acute and convalescent phases of COVID-19. HLA class I and class II types, where available, came from metadata supplied by the sample provider rather than from assay-based typing. The samples were drawn from two sources: the first 160 participants of the ongoing ImmuneRACE study, and 950 to 1,500 subjects contributed by 6 global collaborators. The prospective study material was composed of cDNA or gDNA derived from T cells, B-cell-depleted T cells, or PBMCs. Subjects who had been exposed to COVID-19, were actively infected with it, or had recovered from it provided the deeply sampled blood TCRbeta repertoires that made up the dataset. A de-identified subject ID, COVID-19 status, age in years and sex were almost always included in the sample metadata. The repertoires were released in a freely available public database intended as a resource for research on the immune response to SARS-CoV-2. The study at large found these results: How much clinical and demographic metadata was included differed by source and by participant, and the metadata was provided uncurated.

Note on this clone: What antigen it recognizes has not been identified. Per-base qualities were not stored, and no clone one base away is much larger.

The junction carries 17 bases between V and J, which are trimmed by 4 bases and 7 bases respectively. The CDR1 and CDR2 encoded by the germline V gene are SGHVS and FNYEAQ. From cysteine to phenylalanine, the CDR3 is 14 amino acids long. CDR3 DNA only is kept here, 42 bases in frame from base 1. TCRbeta CDR3 regions were amplified from genomic DNA using the immunoSEQ Assay, a bias-controlled multiplex PCR. Turning to the authors' computational methods: The number of nucleated cells in each sample was estimated from the amplification of reference gene primers within the assay. To quantify the absolute abundance of each unique TCRbeta CDR3 rearrangement, sequence reads were collapsed and filtered. Productive Simpson clonality was computed per sample as the square root of Simpson's diversity index over productive rearrangements. Here the immuneACCESS table is served through TCRdb, limited to in-frame sequences with V and J called. Missing clones are a known gap in these copies; in checked studies unresolved V genes cover under half, and the rest lacks a known reason. V and J calls and clone size are copied from that table; D and trimming were computed from the DNA. Counted in this sample were 130,000 or so clones; 84% of them appeared once. Of the sample, about 1.5% falls within the top ten clones.

Collaborating institutions collected whole blood in K2EDTA tubes following their own protocols. Collaborator samples were shipped for TCRbeta analysis as frozen whole blood, isolated PBMCs, or DNA extracted from either sample type. The TCR comes from a man aged 55 to 69 with acute or convalescent COVID-19. The source material was peripheral blood. The sequence links TRBV7-6 to TRBJ2-7, with TRBD1 as a weak D call on 7 bases. The DNA sequence reads TGTGCCAGCAGCTCCGTGGAGGGGGCGGGAGAGCAGTACTTC. This is translated as CASSSVEGAGEQYF.